The 3 T cell receptor beta chains in this list originate from one sample, sequenced in a study of circulating CD8 cells and anti-PD-1 response in melanoma. Four subsets defined by PD-1 and/or TIGIT were sorted from live CD3+CD8+TCRalphabeta+ cells. TCR libraries were prepared from approximately 15 ng of total RNA with the QIAseq Immune Repertoire TCR panel. A single record per CDR3 protein comes from TCRdb applying MiXCR to the reads. The repertoire holds over a thousand distinct CDR3 sequences, with about 9.4% as singletons. The sample consisted of CD8+ T cells from PBMCs, taken at baseline or after one month of anti-PD-1 therapy (not recorded which). These receptors were taken from a human donor with melanoma.

In its sample, this clonotype ranks as medium-sized. The rearrangement joins TRBV5-5 to TRBJ1-1; 11 nucleotides line up with TRBD1. V trimming: 4 bases; J trimming: 5 bases; junction bases outside the gene matches: 13. Looked up from germline, CDR1 is SGHKS and CDR2 is YYEKEE (reference sequence). This CDR3 comprises 17 residues. Here the CDR3 reads CASSPAPDRGRRTEAFF. Written as DNA, the CDR3 is TGTGCCAGCAGCCCAGCCCCGGACAGGGGGCGTAGGACTGAAGCTTTCTTT.

Within the sample, this clonotype is medium-sized. The CDR3 region is CASSPTGTYEQYF. DNA for the CDR3: TGTGCCAGCAGTCCCACTGGCACCTACGAGCAGTACTTC. The chain links TRBV12-3 or TRBV12-4 to TRBJ2-7, with D unresolved. The CDR3 sequence is 13 residues long. Trimming stripped 5 bases from V and 2 bases from J, with 10 bases between.

By sample fraction, this clonotype is medium-sized (0.01 to 0.1%). The chain employs TRBV20-1 and TRBJ2-3; TRBD2 agrees at 8 bases. This CDR3 region has 15 residues. Germline V CDR1 and CDR2: DFQATT, SNEGSKA (reference sequence). V dropped 0 bases and J dropped 2; count of bases not matched to a gene: 4. CDR3 DNA sequence: TGCAGTGCTAGAGATATTAGCGGGGTCACAGATACGCAGTATTTT. Translated, it gives CSARDISGVTDTQYF.